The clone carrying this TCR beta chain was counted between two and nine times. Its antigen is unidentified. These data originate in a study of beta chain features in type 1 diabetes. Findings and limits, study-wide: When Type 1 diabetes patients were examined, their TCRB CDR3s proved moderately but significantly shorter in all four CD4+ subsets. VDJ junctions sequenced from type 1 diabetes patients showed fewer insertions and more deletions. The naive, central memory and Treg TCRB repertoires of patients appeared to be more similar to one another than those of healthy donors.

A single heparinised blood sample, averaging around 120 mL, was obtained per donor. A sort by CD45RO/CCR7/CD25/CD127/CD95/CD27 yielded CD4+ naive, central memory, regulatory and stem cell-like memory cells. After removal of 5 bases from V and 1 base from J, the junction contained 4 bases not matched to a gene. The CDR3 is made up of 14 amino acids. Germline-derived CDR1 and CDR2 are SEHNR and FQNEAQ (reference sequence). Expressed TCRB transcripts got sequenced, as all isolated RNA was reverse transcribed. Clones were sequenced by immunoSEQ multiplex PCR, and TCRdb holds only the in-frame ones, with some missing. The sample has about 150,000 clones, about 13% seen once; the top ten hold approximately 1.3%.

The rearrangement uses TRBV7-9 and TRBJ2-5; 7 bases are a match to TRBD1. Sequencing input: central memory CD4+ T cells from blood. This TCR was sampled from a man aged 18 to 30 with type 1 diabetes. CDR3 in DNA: TGTGCCAGCAGCCCGTGGGACAGCCAAGAGACCCAGTACTTC. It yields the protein CASSPWDSQETQYF.